This T cell receptor beta chain was profiled in a study of T cell responses to AZD1222 COVID-19 vaccine. CDR3 length equals 14 residues. Germline V gene data show CDR1 as SGHDN and CDR2 as FVKESK. The table came from immunoSEQ multiplex PCR; TCRdb's copy has only in-frame clones and leaves some out. The table lists approximately 90,000 clones, around 90% of them singletons. Worth noting for this clone: One end of the junction fails to match germline, which may point to a read error.

The starting material was peripheral blood, obtained on day 0 of AZD1222 vaccination. V and J are TRBV14 and TRBJ2-3, with D tentatively TRBD2 (5 bases). This receptor was identified in an adult in good health. DNA of the CDR3: TGTGCCAGCAGCAATCGCATACGGGGAGATCCGCAGTATTTT. This translates into CASSNRIRGDPQYF.